Following are 10 T cell receptor beta chains from one sample sequenced in a study of blood T cell repertoires in COVID-19. The repertoire was sequenced with immunoSEQ multiplex PCR; TCRdb's copy has only in-frame clones and lacks some. The table has approximately 180,000 clones, about four fifths seen once. The sample was peripheral blood. The origin of the receptors is a woman older than 75 with COVID-19, enrolled during active disease.

This clone has just one count. The V call is TRBV28, the J call TRBJ2-3, with 12 bases aligning to TRBD2. CDR1 is MDHEN, CDR2 SYDVKM, per germline. V was clipped by 10 bases and J by 2 bases; unmatched bases: 7. The CDR3 is made up of 15 amino acids. In nucleotides, the CDR3 is TGTGCCACCACTAGCGGGGGGACCGACACAGATACGCAGTATTTT. Its protein product is CATTSGGTDTDTQYF.

The V gene is TRBV6-5, the J gene TRBJ2-1; no definite D call. The CDR3 is made up of 12 amino acids. From germline, CDR1 is MNHEY and CDR2 SVGAGI. Trimming pared 6 bases from V and 7 bases from J, leaving 10 bases between. CDR3 nucleotides: TGTGCCAGCAGGGGCCTAAGTAATGAGCAGTTCTTC. It is translated as CASRGLSNEQFF.

This clone was counted a few times. The rearrangement uses TRBV5-8 and TRBJ2-7, with a tentative D call TRBD1 (5 bases). Germline CDR1 SGHTS, CDR2 YDEGEE. The V and J ends lost 2 bases and 1 base respectively, with 16 bases between them. The CDR3 runs to 16 residues. CDR3 DNA sequence: TGTGCCAGCAGCTTCCGACAGACCTACCTTTCCTACGAGCAGTACTTC. Protein product: CASSFRQTYLSYEQYF.

V is TRBV6-5 and J is TRBJ1-2; tentative D call: TRBD1 (6 bases). This CDR3 spans 13 amino acids. The germline gives CDR1 MNHEY, CDR2 SVGAGI. The germline V and J ends were trimmed by 0 bases and 9 bases, with 11 bases remaining between them. CDR3 DNA sequence: TGTGCCAGCAGTTACTCGAACAGGGCTAGCTACACCTTC. Encoded protein: CASSYSNRASYTF.

This chain connects TRBV5-1 to TRBJ1-1; 7 bases align to TRBD1. The ends lost 3 bases at V and 1 base at J; junction bases unmatched: 3. The CDR3 is 14 residues long. Germline V gives CDR1 SGHRS, CDR2 YFSETQ. The CDR3 reads CASSWGQPNTEAFF. The CDR3 DNA reads TGCGCCAGCAGCTGGGGACAGCCGAACACTGAAGCTTTCTTT.

The chain is built from TRBV4-2 and TRBJ1-4; no firm D call. Germline CDR1 LGHNA, CDR2 YNFKEQ. CDR3 length: 16 amino acids. Trimming stripped 3 bases from V and 0 bases from J, with 11 bases between. This CDR3 reads CASSQEWRSTNEKLFF. Here the CDR3 DNA reads TGTGCCAGCAGCCAGGAGTGGCGGTCAACTAATGAAAAACTGTTTTTT.

The gene calls are TRBV29-1 and TRBJ2-1; 11 bases are a match to TRBD2. CDR1 and CDR2 (germline): SQVTM, ANQGSEA. Trimming took 4 bases from V and 3 from J; bases not matched to a gene: 2. CDR3 size: 14 residues. The chain's CDR3 is CSVGLAGRYNEQFF. Here the CDR3 DNA reads TGCAGCGTTGGACTAGCGGGACGCTACAATGAGCAGTTCTTC.

The DNA for the CDR3 is TGTGCCACCAGTGATGGGACTAGCGGGAATAATGAGCAGTTCTTC. Amino acid sequence: CATSDGTSGNNEQFF. This rearrangement joins TRBV24-1 to TRBJ2-1; 13 bases are a match to TRBD2. The germline V gene has CDR1 KGHDR and CDR2 SFDVKD. Unmatched junction bases numbered 2, after V lost 3 bases and J lost 7 bases. The CDR3 is 15 residues long.

The chain carries TRBV7-9 and TRBJ1-2, with a possible D match to TRBD1 (5 bases). Germline V gene lookup returns CDR1 SEHNR and CDR2 FQNEAQ (reference sequence). V shed 2 bases and J shed 7 bases, with 14 bases lying between them. The CDR3 has 14 residues. Here the CDR3 reads CASSLQGSASGYTF. CDR3 DNA: TGTGCCAGCAGCTTACAGGGATCGGCGAGTGGCTACACCTTC.

The rearrangement joins TRBV5-1 to TRBJ2-2, with 7 bases fitting TRBD1. Trimming at V came to 4 bases and at J to 6 bases, leaving 9 bases not matched to a gene. The CDR3 is made up of 15 amino acids. Germline-derived CDR1 and CDR2 are SGHRS and YFSETQ. The CDR3 spells CASSPRRQGPGELFF. The CDR3 DNA follows: TGCGCCAGCAGCCCAAGAAGACAGGGTCCCGGGGAGCTGTTTTTT.